Listed below are T cell receptor beta chains from one sample, sequenced in a study of blood T cell repertoires in COVID-19. Assay used: immunoSEQ multiplex PCR; TCRdb lists only in-frame clones, some missing. The table shows about 25,000 clones, with 88% occurring only once. Material for sequencing was peripheral blood. These receptor sequences come from a man in his 70s with acute or convalescent COVID-19. CDR3s include the opening cysteine and the closing phenylalanine or tryptophan. D genes are given only for firm matches. Size is omitted from some rows. Given values are once, few, many or a class for expanded clones.

size: once
V: TRBV3-1/TRBV3-2
D: TRBD2
J: TRBJ2-7
CDR3: CASSHLAGGLPYF
DNA: TGTGCCAGCAGCCATCTAGCGGGAGGGCTTCCTTACTTC

size: .
V: TRBV6-2/TRBV6-3
D: .
J: TRBJ1-2
CDR3: CASSYAARVDYGYTF
DNA: TGTGCCAGCAGTTACGCGGCCAGGGTGGACTATGGCTACACCTTC

size: once
V: TRBV3-1/TRBV3-2
D: .
J: TRBJ2-1
CDR3: CASSQGQGETGEQFF
DNA: TGTGCCAGCAGCCAAGGACAAGGGGAGACAGGTGAGCAGTTCTTC

size: few
V: TRBV7-2
D: TRBD1
J: TRBJ1-2
CDR3: CASSLGNRGAYGYTF
DNA: TGTGCCAGCAGCTTAGGGAACAGGGGGGCCTATGGCTACACCTTC

size: .
V: TRBV6-5
D: .
J: TRBJ1-6
CDR3: CAEGVSYNSPLHF
DNA: TGTGCCGAAGGAGTCTCCTATAATTCACCCCTCCACTTT

size: few
V: TRBV29-1
D: TRBD1
J: TRBJ2-7
CDR3: CSVSGTGARWDEQYF
DNA: TGCAGCGTCTCCGGGACAGGGGCGAGGTGGGACGAGCAGTACTTC

size: few
V: TRBV7-2
D: TRBD1
J: TRBJ1-5
CDR3: CASSLTGDQALQPQHF
DNA: TGTGCCAGCAGCCTAACAGGGGACCAAGCCTTGCAGCCCCAGCATTTT

size: .
V: TRBV6-6
D: TRBD1
J: TRBJ1-4
CDR3: CASVHLRDRGEKLFF
DNA: TGTGCCAGCGTACACCTCCGGGACAGGGGTGAAAAACTGTTTTTT

size: .
V: TRBV11-2
D: .
J: TRBJ2-7
CDR3: CASSPSGLPGEQYF
DNA: TGTGCCAGCAGCCCATCTGGGCTCCCCGGCGAGCAGTACTTC

size: .
V: TRBV4-2
D: TRBD2
J: TRBJ2-7
CDR3: CASSQDTGLATNEQYF
DNA: TGTGCCAGCAGCCAAGATACTGGACTAGCGACGAACGAGCAGTACTTC

size: .
V: TRBV5-1
D: .
J: TRBJ2-3
CDR3: CASSYREGTDTQYF
DNA: TGCGCCAGCAGCTACAGGGAAGGCACAGATACGCAGTATTTT

size: .
V: TRBV7-2
D: .
J: TRBJ1-6
CDR3: CASSFRGFNNSPLHF
DNA: TGTGCCAGCAGCTTCCGGGGGTTTAATAATTCACCCCTCCACTTT

size: few
V: TRBV7-2
D: .
J: TRBJ1-5
CDR3: CASSLAPGLSNQPQHF
DNA: TGTGCCAGCAGCTTAGCCCCAGGCCTTAGCAATCAGCCCCAGCATTTT

size: .
V: TRBV6-5
D: TRBD1
J: TRBJ1-5
CDR3: CASTETGDENQPQHF
DNA: TGTGCCAGCACCGAGACAGGGGATGAGAATCAGCCCCAGCATTTT

size: .
V: TRBV7-2
D: .
J: TRBJ1-1
CDR3: CASSLDTEDTEAFF
DNA: TGTGCCAGCAGCTTAGATACGGAGGACACTGAAGCTTTCTTT

size: .
V: TRBV6-5
D: TRBD1
J: TRBJ1-1
CDR3: CASRPPGQGGTEAFF
DNA: TGTGCCAGCAGACCCCCAGGACAGGGAGGGACTGAAGCTTTCTTT

size: .
V: TRBV9
D: TRBD1
J: TRBJ2-7
CDR3: CASSPTGVSLPYEQYF
DNA: TGTGCCAGCAGCCCAACAGGGGTAAGTCTTCCCTACGAGCAGTACTTC

size: .
V: TRBV5-8
D: .
J: TRBJ1-3
CDR3: CASSRGRHNSGNTIYF
DNA: TGTGCCAGCAGCCGGGGAAGGCACAACTCTGGAAACACCATATATTTT

size: .
V: TRBV12-3/TRBV12-4
D: .
J: TRBJ2-2
CDR3: CASTKTSTGELFF
DNA: TGTGCCAGCACAAAAACCAGCACCGGGGAGCTGTTTTTT

size: once
V: TRBV9
D: TRBD2
J: TRBJ2-5
CDR3: CASSPRLASVETQYF
DNA: TGTGCCAGCAGCCCCCGACTAGCATCGGTGGAGACCCAGTACTTC

size: .
V: TRBV3-1/TRBV3-2
D: TRBD1
J: TRBJ1-6
CDR3: CASSPRTGDNSPLHF
DNA: TGTGCCAGCAGCCCCCGGACAGGCGATAATTCACCCCTCCACTTT

size: .
V: TRBV4-3
D: TRBD2
J: TRBJ2-7
CDR3: CASSQVLAGGYEQYF
DNA: TGCGCCAGCAGCCAGGTACTAGCGGGAGGTTACGAGCAGTACTTC

size: .
V: TRBV24-1
D: TRBD2
J: TRBJ2-3
CDR3: CATSDPKAGVGDTQYF
DNA: TGTGCCACCAGTGACCCTAAAGCGGGAGTAGGAGATACGCAGTATTTT

size: .
V: TRBV29-1
D: TRBD2
J: TRBJ2-1
CDR3: CSVVGGYEQFF
DNA: TGCAGCGTTGTGGGAGGGTATGAGCAGTTCTTC

size: .
V: TRBV3-1/TRBV3-2
D: .
J: TRBJ2-2
CDR3: CASSQRGPGTGELFF
DNA: TGTGCCAGCAGCCAACGAGGGCCGGGCACCGGGGAGCTGTTTTTT

size: .
V: TRBV7-2
D: .
J: TRBJ2-5
CDR3: CASSLEQGRQETQYF
DNA: TGTGCCAGCAGCTTAGAGCAGGGGCGCCAAGAGACCCAGTACTTC

size: .
V: TRBV19
D: TRBD1
J: TRBJ1-1
CDR3: CASSKQQGKGTTEAFF
DNA: TGTGCCAGTAGTAAGCAACAGGGGAAGGGTACCACTGAAGCTTTCTTT

size: once
V: TRBV3-1/TRBV3-2
D: TRBD2
J: TRBJ2-1
CDR3: CASPISGRAWNEQFF
DNA: TGTGCCAGCCCCATTAGCGGGAGGGCCTGGAATGAGCAGTTCTTC

size: .
V: TRBV7-8
D: TRBD1
J: TRBJ1-2
CDR3: CASSITGGAWGYTF
DNA: TGTGCCAGCAGCATTACAGGGGGCGCGTGGGGCTACACCTTC

size: once
V: TRBV16
D: .
J: TRBJ2-3
CDR3: CASSQQADTQYF
DNA: TGTGCCAGCAGCCAACAGGCAGATACGCAGTATTTT

size: .
V: TRBV5-1
D: .
J: TRBJ2-1
CDR3: CASSLTGDSGTYNEQFF
DNA: TGCGCCAGCAGCTTGACAGGGGATAGCGGGACCTACAATGAGCAGTTCTTC

size: .
V: TRBV2
D: .
J: TRBJ2-7
CDR3: CASSRTGTIRYEQYF
DNA: TGTGCCAGCAGTAGAACCGGGACAATCCGCTACGAGCAGTACTTC

size: .
V: TRBV28
D: TRBD1
J: TRBJ1-2
CDR3: CASSPSGAQNRGNYGYTF
DNA: TGTGCCAGCAGTCCTTCCGGGGCCCAGAACAGGGGTAACTATGGCTACACCTTC

size: .
V: TRBV20-1
D: .
J: TRBJ1-2
CDR3: CSAAGEDGYTF
DNA: TGCAGTGCAGCGGGGGAGGACGGCTACACCTTC